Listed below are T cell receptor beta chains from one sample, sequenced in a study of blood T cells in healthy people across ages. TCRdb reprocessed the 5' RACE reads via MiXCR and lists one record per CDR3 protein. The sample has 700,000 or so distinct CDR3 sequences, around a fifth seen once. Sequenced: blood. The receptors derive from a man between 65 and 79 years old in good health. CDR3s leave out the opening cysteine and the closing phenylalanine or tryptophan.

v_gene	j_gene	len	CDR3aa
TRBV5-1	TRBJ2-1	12	ASGQVVGYNEQF
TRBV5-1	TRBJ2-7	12	ASSSGQGVLEQY
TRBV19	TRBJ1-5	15	ASIGTGKRYSNQPQH
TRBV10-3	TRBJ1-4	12	AAGQGATNEKLF
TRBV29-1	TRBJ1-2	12	SVNTGGGDYGYT
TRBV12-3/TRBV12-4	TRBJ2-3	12	ASSSRESRDTQY
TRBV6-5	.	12	ASRSSGLTYEQY
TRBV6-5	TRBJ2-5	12	ASSYSWGQETQY
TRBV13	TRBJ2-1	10	ASSYRYNEQF
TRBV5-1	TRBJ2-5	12	ASSLTGIGETQY
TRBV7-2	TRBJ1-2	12	ASSLDGGSYGYT
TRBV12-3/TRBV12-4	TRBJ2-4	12	ASSFAAAKNIQY
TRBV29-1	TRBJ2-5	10	SVRPSQETQY
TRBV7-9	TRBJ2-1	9	ASTLGEGQF
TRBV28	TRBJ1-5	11	ASSSSSNQPQH
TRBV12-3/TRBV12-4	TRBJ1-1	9	ASSFTSEAF
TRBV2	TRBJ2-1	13	ASRGPVSSYNEQF
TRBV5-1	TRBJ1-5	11	ASSPDTNQPQH
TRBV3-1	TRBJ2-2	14	ASSRRTSGVTGELF
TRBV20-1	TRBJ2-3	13	SARLLAGGTDTQY
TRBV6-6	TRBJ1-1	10	ASSYGGLEAF
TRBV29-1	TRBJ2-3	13	SVDEGGVVTDTQY